Listed below are T cell receptor beta chains from one sample, sequenced in a study of T-cell memory formation after mild COVID-19. TCRdb called the 5' RACE reads again in MiXCR, with one record for every CDR3 protein. The sample contains about 390,000 distinct CDR3 sequences, roughly 15% of which appear only once. What was sequenced was PBMCs or a T cell subset sorted from them (not recorded which). Receptors were obtained from a young man who had mild COVID-19 (a few samples of this study predate the infection). Cell type and time point are not known. Each CDR3 is given with its conserved first and last residue. D genes are given only for firm matches. Rows give clone size only sometimes, using once, few, many, or a class for an expanded clone.

clone_size,j_call,d_call,v_call,cdr3_aa,cdr3_nt
few,TRBJ1-5,NA,TRBV7-8,CASSPIPPGIEVVNQPQHF,TGTGCCAGCAGCCCAATACCCCCGGGAATTGAGGTGGTCAATCAGCCCCAGCATTTT
few,TRBJ1-1,TRBD1,TRBV14,CASSQERQGEAFF,TGTGCCAGCAGCCAAGAAAGACAGGGAGAAGCTTTCTTT
few,TRBJ2-3,NA,TRBV9,CASSVGKLRTDTQYF,TGTGCCAGCAGCGTAGGCAAGCTTCGCACAGATACGCAGTATTTT
few,TRBJ2-5,TRBD1,TRBV29-1,CSVEKPGTGYQETQYF,TGCAGCGTTGAAAAACCCGGGACAGGGTACCAAGAGACCCAGTACTTC
few,TRBJ2-4,NA,TRBV7-9,CASSPPVAKNIQYF,TGTGCCAGCAGCCCTCCAGTAGCCAAAAACATTCAGTACTTC
NA,TRBJ2-3,TRBD2,TRBV24-1,CATSEERAGATDTQYF,TGTGCCACCAGTGAAGAACGAGCGGGGGCCACAGATACGCAGTATTTT
NA,TRBJ2-1,TRBD2,TRBV6-1,CASSRRSGDSYNEQFF,TGTGCCAGCAGCCGAAGGAGCGGGGACTCCTACAATGAGCAGTTCTTC
many,TRBJ2-3,TRBD1,TRBV11-1,CASSLPRGLGDTQYF,TGTGCCAGCAGCTTACCCAGGGGGCTTGGGGATACGCAGTATTTT
NA,TRBJ2-5,TRBD2,TRBV5-1,CASGGGGPKETQYF,TGCGCCAGCGGAGGCGGGGGGCCGAAAGAGACCCAGTACTTC
few,TRBJ1-6,NA,TRBV7-9,CASSFTPGPIGSPLHF,TGTGCCAGCAGCTTCACCCCGGGACCTATTGGTTCACCCCTCCACTTT
NA,TRBJ1-1,TRBD1,TRBV7-3,CASSFTPDRTTEAFF,TGTGCCAGCAGCTTTACTCCGGACAGGACCACTGAAGCTTTCTTT
few,TRBJ2-5,TRBD2,TRBV20-1,CSASGAGGVETQYF,TGCAGTGCTAGCGGAGCGGGGGGGGTTGAGACCCAGTACTTC
few,TRBJ2-5,NA,TRBV7-8,CASSLASRGETQYF,TGTGCCAGCAGCTTAGCGTCAAGGGGGGAGACCCAGTACTTC
NA,TRBJ2-7,NA,TRBV7-2,CASSFGQVTSYEQYF,TGTGCCAGCAGCTTTGGTCAGGTTACATCCTACGAGCAGTACTTC
few,TRBJ1-4,NA,TRBV5-1,CASSLVQGRGEKLFF,TGCGCCAGCAGCTTGGTACAGGGTCGGGGTGAAAAACTGTTTTTT
NA,TRBJ2-7,TRBD1,TRBV6-2/TRBV6-3,CASSRAGGTYEQYF,TGTGCCAGCAGCCGGGCAGGGGGCACCTACGAGCAGTACTTC
few,TRBJ2-3,NA,TRBV19,CASSRVTTDTQYF,TGTGCCAGTAGTAGGGTAACCACAGATACGCAGTATTTT
NA,TRBJ1-1,NA,TRBV6-2/TRBV6-3,CASSYSGQGGTEAFF,TGTGCCAGCAGTTACTCGGGACAAGGCGGCACTGAAGCTTTCTTT
many,TRBJ1-2,TRBD1,TRBV9,CASSVAGQPRYGYTF,TGTGCCAGCAGCGTGGCGGGACAGCCTCGCTATGGCTACACCTTC
few,TRBJ2-3,NA,TRBV29-1,CSGRGRSTDTQYF,TGCAGCGGGAGGGGGAGAAGCACAGATACGCAGTATTTT
NA,TRBJ1-5,NA,TRBV12-3/TRBV12-4,CASRPGHSNQPQHF,TGTGCCAGCAGGCCGGGACATAGCAATCAGCCCCAGCATTTT
NA,TRBJ1-1,NA,TRBV2,CAILTGEGTEAFF,TGTGCCATATTGACCGGCGAGGGGACTGAAGCTTTCTTT
NA,TRBJ2-3,NA,TRBV7-7,CASSLVGGTQCF,TGTGCCAGCAGCTTAGTCGGTGGGACGCAGTGTTTT
NA,TRBJ1-4,NA,TRBV7-6,CASSFKDGVVNEKLFF,TGTGCCAGCAGCTTCAAGGACGGTGTAGTTAATGAAAAACTGTTTTTT
NA,TRBJ2-2,TRBD2,TRBV20-1,CSARDLAGGRWTGELFF,TGCAGTGCTAGAGACCTAGCGGGGGGGCGTTGGACCGGGGAGCTGTTTTTT
NA,TRBJ1-6,TRBD1,TRBV5-1,CASSPEGARISSSPLHF,TGCGCCAGCAGCCCGGAGGGGGCCCGAATATCAAGTTCACCCCTCCACTTT
few,TRBJ2-4,NA,TRBV28,CASNQEDLNIQYF,TGTGCCAGCAACCAAGAGGACCTAAACATTCAGTACTTC
NA,TRBJ2-3,NA,TRBV7-9,CASLYSDTQYF,TGTGCCAGCCTTTATTCAGATACGCAGTATTTT
NA,TRBJ1-1,TRBD1,TRBV29-1,CSVQRQGNTEAFF,TGCAGCGTTCAACGACAGGGGAACACTGAAGCTTTCTTT
NA,TRBJ2-5,TRBD1,TRBV6-5,CASGEGQGAWETQYF,TGTGCCAGCGGAGAAGGGCAGGGGGCATGGGAGACCCAGTACTTC
NA,TRBJ2-3,NA,TRBV7-6,CASSRSGTDYPGTQYF,TGTGCCAGCAGTCGATCCGGGACTGACTATCCCGGGACGCAGTATTTT
NA,TRBJ2-1,TRBD2,TRBV20-1,CSVSRGGTLGGEQFF,TGCAGTGTTAGTCGGGGGGGGACTCTCGGTGGTGAGCAGTTCTTC
many,TRBJ2-3,NA,TRBV7-2,CASSQGPTDTQYF,TGTGCCAGCAGTCAGGGTCCTACAGATACGCAGTATTTT
few,TRBJ1-4,NA,TRBV4-3,CASSQLVMVAGASATNEKLFF,TGCGCCAGCAGCCAACTTGTGATGGTCGCAGGGGCGAGTGCAACTAATGAAAAACTGTTTTTT
many,TRBJ2-1,NA,TRBV24-1,CATSDLSTKQFF,TGTGCCACCAGTGATTTGTCCACCAAGCAGTTCTTC
once,TRBJ1-5,NA,TRBV18,CASSQGVGNQPQHF,TGTGCCAGCTCACAGGGTGTGGGCAATCAGCCCCAGCATTTT
few,TRBJ2-3,NA,TRBV5-1,CASSLAAVSTDTQYF,TGCGCCAGCAGCCTGGCAGCGGTGAGCACAGATACGCAGTATTTT
NA,TRBJ2-3,NA,TRBV9,CASSVSTAADTQYF,TGTGCCAGCAGCGTCTCCACAGCGGCAGATACGCAGTATTTT
NA,TRBJ2-3,NA,TRBV5-6,CASSPLWGRSTDTQYF,TGTGCCAGCAGCCCTCTCTGGGGCCGGAGCACAGATACGCAGTATTTT
few,TRBJ2-7,NA,TRBV11-2,CASSVDGEQYF,TGTGCCAGCAGCGTCGACGGCGAGCAGTACTTC
many,TRBJ1-1,NA,TRBV27,CASSPWTGGTEAFF,TGTGCCAGCAGTCCCTGGACTGGGGGCACTGAAGCTTTCTTT
NA,TRBJ2-2,NA,TRBV15,CATRDLNTGELFF,TGTGCCACCAGAGACTTGAACACCGGGGAGCTGTTTTTT
many,TRBJ2-7,NA,TRBV20-1,CSAILANRYEQYF,TGCAGTGCTATTCTAGCGAATCGGTACGAGCAGTACTTC
NA,TRBJ2-3,TRBD2,TRBV6-1,CASSDIAGASTDTQYF,TGTGCCAGCAGTGACATAGCGGGCGCGAGCACAGATACGCAGTATTTT
NA,TRBJ1-1,NA,TRBV5-1,CASSRTSGNTEAFF,TGCGCCAGCAGCCGGACATCAGGGAACACTGAAGCTTTCTTT
NA,TRBJ2-3,TRBD2,TRBV5-5,CASSLDSGEGDTQYF,TGTGCCAGCAGCTTGGACAGCGGGGAAGGGGATACGCAGTATTTT
NA,TRBJ2-5,NA,TRBV2,CASSDPGIGETQYF,TGTGCCAGCAGTGACCCAGGGATTGGCGAGACCCAGTACTTC
NA,TRBJ2-3,TRBD2,TRBV20-1,CSARGRDGITQYF,TGCAGTGCTAGGGGGAGGGACGGGATTACGCAGTATTTT
few,TRBJ2-1,NA,TRBV7-3,CASSLGGVSNLNEQFF,TGTGCCAGCAGCTTAGGTGGGGTTAGCAATCTCAATGAGCAGTTCTTC
NA,TRBJ1-6,TRBD1,TRBV5-1,CASSNGQGGPYNSPLHF,TGCGCCAGCAGCAACGGACAGGGAGGACCCTATAATTCACCCCTCCACTTT
few,TRBJ2-3,TRBD2,TRBV27,CASAQRGRTDTQYF,TGTGCCAGCGCCCAGCGGGGCCGCACAGATACGCAGTATTTT
NA,TRBJ1-5,NA,TRBV12-3/TRBV12-4,CASSRGSIQPQHF,TGTGCCAGCAGCAGGGGTAGCATTCAGCCCCAGCATTTT
NA,TRBJ1-5,NA,TRBV5-1,CASSSTGGSQPQHF,TGCGCCAGCAGTTCGACAGGCGGGAGTCAGCCCCAGCATTTT
few,TRBJ1-5,NA,TRBV25-1,CASSDASGNQPQHF,TGTGCCAGCAGCGACGCTTCAGGGAATCAGCCCCAGCATTTT
many,TRBJ2-7,NA,TRBV20-1,CSASSDSWSSYEQYF,TGCAGTGCTAGTTCGGACAGTTGGAGCTCCTACGAGCAGTACTTC
NA,TRBJ2-1,TRBD2,TRBV29-1,CSTRKSGGNYEQFF,TGCAGCACCCGAAAGTCGGGGGGAAATTATGAGCAGTTCTTC